These 20 T cell receptor beta chains came from one sample sequenced in a study of siplizumab effects on memory and regulatory T cells. TCRdb's table, derived via immunoSEQ multiplex PCR, lists solely in-frame clones and lacks some. This sample has about 100,000 clones; about 91% occur once, and the top ten carry about 0.15%. The sample comprised CD4+ T cells sorted from blood. The receptors originated from a human donor in good health.

This clone has a handful of counts. The V and J genes are TRBV5-4 and TRBJ1-2, with 7 nucleotides matching TRBD1. Germline V gives CDR1 SGHNT, CDR2 YYREEE (reference sequence). The CDR3 sequence is 14 residues long. The J segment lost 2 bases and the V segment lost 4 bases, leaving 5 bases of the junction unmatched. CDR3: CASSQGTENYGYTF. Here the CDR3 DNA reads TGTGCCAGCAGCCAAGGGACAGAGAACTATGGCTACACCTTC. Supplemented by reference TRBV5-4 and TRBJ1-2, the full variable domain reads ETGVTQSPTHLIKTRGQQVTLRCSSQSGHNTVSWYQQALGQGPQFIFQYYREEENGRGNFPPRFSGLQFPNYSSELNVNALELDDSALYLCASSQGTENYGYTFGSGTRLTVV.

V and J are TRBV5-6 and TRBJ2-5; D is unresolved. Trimming pared 7 bases from V and 1 base from J, leaving 2 bases between. Per germline, CDR1 SGHDT and CDR2 YYEEEE. The CDR3 runs to 10 residues. The CDR3 DNA follows: TGTGCCAGCCTCCAAGAGACCCAGTACTTC. It is translated as CASLQETQYF.

J is TRBJ2-4 and V is TRBV7-2; no reliable D call. The CDR3 has 16 amino acids. V shed 5 bases and J shed 0 bases, with 14 bases lying between them. The V gene's germline CDR1 is SGHTA and CDR2 FQGNSA. The CDR3 protein is CASSPFEAGAKNIQYF. Written as DNA, the CDR3 is TGTGCCAGCAGCCCGTTTGAAGCCGGAGCCAAAAACATTCAGTACTTC. Using reference TRBV7-2 and TRBJ2-4 for the parts outside the CDR3, the full variable domain is GAGVSQSPSNKVTEKGKDVELRCDPISGHTALYWYRQSLGQGLEFLIYFQGNSAPDKSGLPSDRFSAERTGGSVSTLTIQRTQQEDSAVYLCASSPFEAGAKNIQYFGAGTRLSVL.

This clone was recorded once. J is TRBJ2-5 and V is TRBV2; a possible D gene is TRBD2 (5 bases). The CDR3 runs 15 residues. Germline CDR1 reads SNHLY; CDR2 reads FYNNEI. V was clipped by 6 bases and J by 4 bases, with 18 bases between them. The CDR3 sequence is CASSQTRNEGETQYF. DNA of the CDR3: TGTGCCAGCAGCCAGACCCGTAATGAGGGAGAGACCCAGTACTTC.

V gene TRBV10-3 combines with J gene TRBJ2-1, with D tentatively TRBD1 (6 bases). This CDR3 contains 17 residues. V was clipped by 5 bases and J by 8 bases, with 25 bases between them. Germline loops: CDR1 ENHRY, CDR2 SYGVKD. CDR3 in amino acids: CAISPSLGGGPSDEQFF. The CDR3 coding sequence is TGTGCCATCAGTCCCTCACTTGGGGGCGGGCCGTCGGATGAGCAGTTCTTC.

This rearrangement joins TRBV11-2 to TRBJ2-2, with D unresolved. Trimming removed 5 bases at V and 0 bases at J, with 4 bases between. The CDR3 sequence is 13 residues long. Germline lookup yields CDR1 SGHAT and CDR2 FQNNGV. The CDR3: CASSRTNTGELFF. CDR3 nucleotide sequence: TGTGCCAGCAGCCGGACGAACACCGGGGAGCTGTTTTTT.

This clone has only a few counts. The chain employs TRBV2 and TRBJ1-1; D perhaps matches TRBD1 (6 bases). V was clipped by 5 bases and J by 0 bases, with 13 bases between them. The CDR3 loop spans 15 amino acids. Germline V CDR1 and CDR2: SNHLY, FYNNEI. CDR3 loop: CASSRQDIVNTEAFF. The CDR3 nucleotides are TGTGCCAGCAGTCGACAGGACATAGTGAACACTGAAGCTTTCTTT. Full variable domain (outside the CDR3, taken from reference TRBV2 and TRBJ1-1): EPEVTQTPSHQVTQMGQEVILRCVPISNHLYFYWYRQILGQKVEFLVSFYNNEISEKSEIFDDQFSVERPDGSNFTLKIRSTKLEDSAMYFCASSRQDIVNTEAFFGQGTRLTVV.

This clone was seen more than once but under ten times. The chain uses TRBV6-1 and TRBJ2-3, with 7 bases lining up with TRBD1. This CDR3 has 14 amino acids. Germline lookup yields CDR1 MNHNS and CDR2 SASEGT. J was trimmed by 2 bases and V by 4 bases; bases with no gene match: 3. The CDR3 DNA follows: TGTGCCAGCAGTGTGACAGGGAACACAGATACGCAGTATTTT. This encodes CASSVTGNTDTQYF.

The chain is built from TRBV2 and TRBJ2-1, with a weak D call TRBD1 (5 bases). In germline, CDR1 is SNHLY, CDR2 FYNNEI. V was clipped by 3 bases and J by 8 bases, with 17 bases between them. This CDR3 region has 15 residues. The CDR3 is CASSDRSGSQDEQFF. CDR3 in DNA: TGTGCCAGCAGTGATAGGTCAGGGTCGCAGGATGAGCAGTTCTTC.

The chain couples TRBV30 to TRBJ2-2; D unclear. With 4 bases removed from V and 6 bases from J, the gap between germline ends came to 15 bases. The CDR3 consists of 14 residues. Germline CDR1 and CDR2: GTSNPN and SVGIG (reference sequence). The CDR3 DNA reads TGTGCCTGGATTGCACAGTCCGTTTCCGGGGAGCTGTTTTTT. The encoded protein is CAWIAQSVSGELFF.

This chain links TRBV19 with TRBJ2-3, with a possible D match to TRBD2 (7 bases). This CDR3 region has 15 residues. V lost 2 bases and J 5 bases, leaving 14 bases between the germline ends. The V gene's germline CDR1 is LNHDA and CDR2 SQIVND (reference sequence). CDR3 loop: CASSIMGGLGDTQYF. For the CDR3, the DNA is TGTGCCAGTAGTATAATGGGGGGGCTGGGAGATACGCAGTATTTT. The full variable domain, in which reference TRBV19 and TRBJ2-3 provide the parts outside the CDR3, is DGGITQSPKYLFRKEGQNVTLSCEQNLNHDAMYWYRQDPGQGLRLIYYSQIVNDFQKGDIAEGYSVSREKKESFPLTVTSAQKNPTAFYLCASSIMGGLGDTQYFGPGTRLTVL.

The chain couples TRBV7-2 to TRBJ2-7, with D possibly called TRBD1 or TRBD2 (5 bases each). V was pared by 3 bases and J by 3 bases, with 9 bases between. The CDR3 has 13 residues. Germline CDR1 and CDR2: SGHTA and FQGNSA. CDR3 loop: CASSLGPLYEQYF. The CDR3 DNA reads TGTGCCAGCAGCTTGGGACCCCTCTACGAGCAGTACTTC.

The chain is built from TRBV5-5 and TRBJ1-1, with D uncertain. V was trimmed by 1 base and J by 4 bases, leaving 14 bases between them. From germline, CDR1 is SGHKS and CDR2 YYEKEE (reference sequence). The CDR3 runs to 15 residues. The CDR3, as DNA: TGTGCCAGCAGCTTGCAAGCCGGCTGGGGCACTGAAGCTTTCTTT. It codes for CASSLQAGWGTEAFF.

V is TRBV28 and J is TRBJ1-5; D might be TRBD1 (6 bases). Germline CDR1 and CDR2: MDHEN and SYDVKM. This CDR3 has 16 amino acids. V was shortened by 1 base and J by 7 bases, with 17 bases between the two germline ends. The CDR3 DNA follows: TGTGCCAGCAGTTTATTCAACAGGGTTGGCTTGCAGCCCCAGCATTTT. It specifies CASSLFNRVGLQPQHF.

This clone was counted only a few times. The genes are TRBV7-9 and TRBJ1-2; TRBD1 agrees at 9 bases. CDR1 and CDR2 (germline): SEHNR, FQNEAQ (reference sequence). This CDR3 comprises 15 residues. V trimming: 4 bases; J trimming: 1 base; junction bases outside the gene matches: 4. The CDR3 DNA sequence: TGTGCCAGCAGCTCCTTGGACAGGGGTAACTATGGCTACACCTTC. Amino acid sequence: CASSSLDRGNYGYTF. The entire variable domain, with the rest obtained from reference TRBV7-9 and TRBJ1-2, is as follows: DTGVSQNPRHKITKRGQNVTFRCDPISEHNRLYWYRQTLGQGPEFLTYFQNEAQLEKSRLLSDRFSAERPKGSFSTLEIQRTEQGDSAMYLCASSSLDRGNYGYTFGSGTRLTVV.

V usage is TRBV6-5 and J usage is TRBJ1-1, with 7 bases lining up with TRBD1. This CDR3 comprises 14 residues. Germline CDR1 is MNHEY and CDR2 is SVGAGI. V trimming: 6 bases; J trimming: 7 bases; junction bases outside the gene matches: 11. Here the CDR3 reads CASSYDRAGGEAFF. CDR3 in DNA: TGTGCCAGCAGCTATGACAGGGCGGGTGGTGAAGCTTTCTTT.

The chain is built from TRBV5-4 and TRBJ2-2; 8 bases are shared with TRBD2. From germline, CDR1 is SGHNT and CDR2 YYREEE (reference sequence). Trimming cost V 4 bases and J 5 bases; bases outside gene matches: 10. The CDR3 is 16 amino acids. The CDR3 DNA sequence: TGTGCCAGCAGCGCGGCGGGGGGTCAGTTTACCGGGGAGCTGTTTTTT. As protein: CASSAAGGQFTGELFF.

CDR3 amino acids: CASSMTDGYSNQPQHF. DNA of the CDR3: TGTGCCAGTAGTATGACGGACGGTTATAGCAATCAGCCCCAGCATTTT. The chain joins TRBV19 to TRBJ1-5; D uncertain. The germline CDR1 and CDR2 sequences are LNHDA and SQIVND (reference sequence). The CDR3 is 16 amino acids. The ends were cut back, 3 bases at V and 0 bases at J, with 12 bases in the middle.

The CDR3 region is CASSFQGGTGNTIYF. Written as DNA, the CDR3 is TGTGCCAGCAGCTTTCAAGGAGGGACGGGAAACACCATATATTTT. The rearrangement joins TRBV7-6 to TRBJ1-3; possibly TRBD1 for D (5 bases). The CDR3 extends over 15 amino acids. The V gene's germline CDR1 is SGHVS and CDR2 FNYEAQ. V lost 3 bases and J 4 bases, leaving 13 bases between the germline ends.

J is TRBJ2-7 and V is TRBV7-2, with a possible D match to TRBD2 (5 bases). V was shortened by 2 bases and J by 2 bases, with 10 bases between the two germline ends. Per germline, CDR1 SGHTA and CDR2 FQGNSA. The CDR3 sequence is 14 residues long. CDR3 nucleotides: TGTGCCAGCAGCTTAAGGGCTAGCACCTACGAGCAGTACTTC. Translating gives CASSLRASTYEQYF.